This TCR beta chain stems from a study of shared clonotypes between healthy human individuals. About the study: Donors consisted of a couple of women and three men between 18 and 49.

Authors' processing steps: Without quality scores, immunoSEQ junctional reads could not be filtered like full-length reads. Profiling relied on immunoSEQ multiplex PCR, and the TCRdb table lists in-frame clones only, not all of them. The DNA gave D and trimming, while V, J and clone size come from that table. Of approximately 2,000,000 clones listed, approximately 90% are singletons. Germline V lookup: CDR1 SEHNR, CDR2 FQNEAQ (reference sequence). Trimming took off 4 bases at V and 4 bases at J, with 16 bases between the two ends. CDR3 length: 16 residues. This rearrangement joins TRBV7-9 to TRBJ1-4; D is possibly TRBD1 (6 bases). This TCR derives from a young man in good health. Some clones in this sample may be carry-over from other donors' samples. The specimen was naive CD4+ T cells from PBMCs. Subset given: CD45RA+ positively selected. CDR3 sequence: CASSSAGGGFNEKLFF. The CDR3 DNA reads TGTGCCAGCAGCTCCGCAGGTGGGGGCTTTAATGAAAAACTGTTTTTT.